This T cell receptor beta chain emerged from a study of technical replicates of blood from a handful of donors. There are 17 residues in the CDR3. Losses at the gene ends were 3 bases for V and 5 bases for J; bases not matched to a gene: 9. The germline CDR1 and CDR2 sequences are MGHRA and YSYEKL. Sequencing was performed with immunoSEQ multiplex PCR; in TCRdb, only in-frame clones are kept and a portion is missing. The table has about 90,000 clones, about 90% seen once. The receptor was isolated from a human donor in good health. The chain combines TRBV4-1 with TRBJ2-2, with 10 bases fitting TRBD2. Input material: T cells isolated from PBMCs. Here the CDR3 reads CASSQPRASGRTGELFF. The DNA of the CDR3 is TGCGCCAGCAGCCAGCCCAGGGCTAGCGGGAGAACCGGGGAGCTGTTTTTT.